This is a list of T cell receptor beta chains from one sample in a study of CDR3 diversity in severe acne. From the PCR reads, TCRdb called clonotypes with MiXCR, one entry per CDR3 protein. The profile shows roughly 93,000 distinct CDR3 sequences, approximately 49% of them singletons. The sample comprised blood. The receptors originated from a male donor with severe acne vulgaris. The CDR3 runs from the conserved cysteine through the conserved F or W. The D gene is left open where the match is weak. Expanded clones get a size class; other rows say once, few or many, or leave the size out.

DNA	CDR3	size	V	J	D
TGTGCCAGCAGAGGACTAGCGGGCGCGAGGACCGGGGAGCTGTTTTTT	CASRGLAGARTGELFF	.	TRBV5-4	TRBJ2-2	TRBD2
TGTGCCAGTAGTCCCCAGGCGACGGCCTACGAGCAGTACTTC	CASSPQATAYEQYF	once	TRBV19	TRBJ2-7	.
TGTGCCAGTAGTATTTCGAGAGTTGGGGACACTGAAGCTTTCTTT	CASSISRVGDTEAFF	few	TRBV19	TRBJ1-1	.
TGTGCCAGCAGACGACAGGGGGCCATCCTAGCTTTCTTT	CASRRQGAILAFF	.	TRBV6-1	TRBJ1-1	TRBD1
TGTGCCAGCTCACCACTACAGGGAGGGCACACTGAAGCTTTCTTT	CASSPLQGGHTEAFF	.	TRBV18	TRBJ1-1	.
TGTGCCACCAGTGATGGGGGCCCCGGTGGCTACACCTTC	CATSDGGPGGYTF	.	TRBV24-1	TRBJ1-2	.
TGTGCCAGCAGCTACCAACCACAGGCCGGGGAGCTGTTTTTT	CASSYQPQAGELFF	many	TRBV7-2	TRBJ2-2	.
TGTGCCTGCAGTGGGGGACCGCGCGGGTCTAGTGAGCAGTTCTTC	CACSGGPRGSSEQFF	.	TRBV6-4	TRBJ2-1	.
TGTGCCACCAGTGATTCGGGCAGGAGGGAGGGGAACACCGGGGAGCTGTTTTTT	CATSDSGRREGNTGELFF	.	TRBV24-1	TRBJ2-2	TRBD2
TGTGCCAGCGGGGGACAGGGGAGCAATCAGCCCCAGCATTTT	CASGGQGSNQPQHF	many	TRBV27	TRBJ1-5	TRBD1
TGTGCCAGCAGCTTAGCGAAACTAGCGGAAGAGACCCAGTACTTC	CASSLAKLAEETQYF	.	TRBV7-8	TRBJ2-5	TRBD2
TGTGCCAGCAGCCAAACAGGGGGCTCTAATGAAAAACTGTTTTTT	CASSQTGGSNEKLFF	few	TRBV5-5	TRBJ1-4	TRBD1
TGTGCCAGTAGCTTAGCGACAGGGACGATTAGCAATCAGCCCCAGCATTTT	CASSLATGTISNQPQHF	many	TRBV19	TRBJ1-5	TRBD1
TGCAGTGCTAGAGGGCAGGGTCATGAAAAACTGTTTTTT	CSARGQGHEKLFF	.	TRBV20-1	TRBJ1-4	.
TGTGCCAGCAGCCCTGACCCGGGCCAGACGACCTACGAGCAGTACTTC	CASSPDPGQTTYEQYF	many	TRBV5-4	TRBJ2-7	.
TGTGCCCCTCCCGGGGGGATCCGCACAGATACGCAGTATTTT	CAPPGGIRTDTQYF	.	TRBV11-3	TRBJ2-3	TRBD2
TGTGCCAGCAGCGAGGGGTTCCGTACTAGCGGCAGGAACAATGAGCAGTTCTTC	CASSEGFRTSGRNNEQFF	.	TRBV7-3	TRBJ2-1	TRBD2
TGTGCCAGCAGTGAAGGGGAAAGGGGGGATCAGCCCCAGCATTTT	CASSEGERGDQPQHF	.	TRBV6-1	TRBJ1-5	.
TGCAGTGCTAGACGCTGGACAGGGGGCCCCAAGAACACTGAAGCTTTCTTT	CSARRWTGGPKNTEAFF	many	TRBV20-1	TRBJ1-1	TRBD1
TGTGCCACCAGCAGAGGAGGTCTCAATCAGCCCCAGCATTTT	CATSRGGLNQPQHF	few	TRBV15	TRBJ1-5	.
TGTGCCAGCAGTAGGACAGGGGGTACTGAAGCTTTCTTT	CASSRTGGTEAFF	few	TRBV6-1	TRBJ1-1	TRBD1
TGTGCCACCAGCGCGAGCCGTCCAACCGAGCAGTACTTC	CATSASRPTEQYF	.	TRBV5-1	TRBJ2-7	.
TGTGCCATCACTAGGACTAGCGGACTATACGAGCAGTACTTC	CAITRTSGLYEQYF	.	TRBV10-3	TRBJ2-7	TRBD2
TGCAGCGTTGAGGCAGCTCTTGATGGGGTTACGCAGTATTTT	CSVEAALDGVTQYF	.	TRBV29-1	TRBJ2-3	.
TGTGCCAGCGCCCTAGGGGGGGCGAGGTATGGCTACACCTTC	CASALGGARYGYTF	.	TRBV12-3/TRBV12-4	TRBJ1-2	.
TGTGCCTGCAGTGACTCGACTGGCGGGCGTGATACGCAGTATTTT	CACSDSTGGRDTQYF	few	TRBV6-4	TRBJ2-3	.
TGTGCCAGCAGCCTTGACCTAGTGCTTGAAAAACTGTTTTTT	CASSLDLVLEKLFF	.	TRBV28	TRBJ1-4	.
TGTGCCAGCAGCCAAAATAGAGGACAGGAGGGCGAGACCCAGTACTTC	CASSQNRGQEGETQYF	.	TRBV7-6	TRBJ2-5	.
TGTGCCAGCAAGACAGGCAATCAGCCCCAGCATTTT	CASKTGNQPQHF	few	TRBV6-5	TRBJ1-5	.
TGTGCCAGCAGACCGTTTGGGGGTGTAGGTCAGCCCCAGCATTTT	CASRPFGGVGQPQHF	few	TRBV6-5	TRBJ1-5	.
TGTGCCAGCAGCTTGGAACTAGCGGACAATGGGCAGTTCTTC	CASSLELADNGQFF	.	TRBV7-8	TRBJ2-1	TRBD2
TGCAGCGTAGTAAAAAGGGATGGCTACACCTTC	CSVVKRDGYTF	.	TRBV29-1	TRBJ1-2	.
TGCGCCAGCAGCTTGTTTAGCGGGACAAACTATGGCTACACCTTC	CASSLFSGTNYGYTF	few	TRBV5-1	TRBJ1-2	.
TGCAGTGCTAGAGACGACAGCCAGTCCTACGAGCAGTACTTC	CSARDDSQSYEQYF	once	TRBV20-1	TRBJ2-7	.
TGTGCCAGCAGCCAGCAGGGTGGTTTAGGACGAGAGACCCAGTACTTC	CASSQQGGLGRETQYF	.	TRBV6-5	TRBJ2-5	.
TGCAGTGCTAGAAGCGGGAGGGTGGATGAGCAGTTCTTC	CSARSGRVDEQFF	medium-sized	TRBV20-1	TRBJ2-1	TRBD2
TGCGCCAGCAGTGAAACTACAGGGATCGGCGAGCAGTACTTC	CASSETTGIGEQYF	.	TRBV10-2	TRBJ2-7	.
TGCAGTGCTAGAGATCTCTCGACTAGCGGGAGTGAGGGAACCGGGGAGCTGTTTTTT	CSARDLSTSGSEGTGELFF	many	TRBV20-1	TRBJ2-2	TRBD2
TGTGCCAGTAGTGCAGCGGGAGGGCCGGGTGAGCAGTTCTTC	CASSAAGGPGEQFF	many	TRBV19	TRBJ2-1	TRBD2
TGTGCCAGCAGGGGGACATCCTACGAGCAGTACTTC	CASRGTSYEQYF	.	TRBV2	TRBJ2-7	.
TGTGCCAGCAGCGCCGGGACAGTTAGTGAAAAACTGTTTTTT	CASSAGTVSEKLFF	.	TRBV9	TRBJ1-4	TRBD1
TGTGCCAGCAGCTTAAGCGGGGGGACAGGGCAAGGCTACACCTTC	CASSLSGGTGQGYTF	many	TRBV7-2	TRBJ1-2	TRBD1
TGTGCCAGCAGCGGACTAGCGGGACGTGGTGAGCAGCTCTTC	CASSGLAGRGEQLF	.	TRBV2	TRBJ2-1	TRBD2
TGTGCCACCAGCAGCCCGAGACTAGCGGGAGGGCGTTACAATGAGCAGTTCTTC	CATSSPRLAGGRYNEQFF	.	TRBV15	TRBJ2-1	TRBD2
TGCAGTGCTAGAGGGGGAGTAATGGGCTACAATGAGCAGTTCTTC	CSARGGVMGYNEQFF	medium-sized	TRBV20-1	TRBJ2-1	.
TGTGCCAGCAGCCAGGAGGGTAGACAGGGAAGCAATCAGCCCCAGCATTTT	CASSQEGRQGSNQPQHF	.	TRBV12-3/TRBV12-4	TRBJ1-5	TRBD1
TGTGCCATCAACAGGGGAGGAACAGAAGAGCAGTACTTC	CAINRGGTEEQYF	.	TRBV10-3	TRBJ2-7	.
TGTGCCAGCATCAGGGGGAGAGTGAGCTATGGCTACACCTTC	CASIRGRVSYGYTF	.	TRBV6-5	TRBJ1-2	TRBD1
TGTGCCAGCAGCTTAGCGCCTTGGGTTGGCTACACCTTC	CASSLAPWVGYTF	few	TRBV7-2	TRBJ1-2	.
TGTGCCAGCAGCCAATTTGGGGGGACTAGCGGCTACGAGCAGTACTTC	CASSQFGGTSGYEQYF	many	TRBV16	TRBJ2-7	TRBD2
TGTGCCAGCAGCGTAGACAGGGGTGGCGGTTCACCCCTCCACTTT	CASSVDRGGGSPLHF	.	TRBV9	TRBJ1-6	TRBD1
TGCGCCAGCAGTGCCGGGGACCGGTCACCCCTCCACTTT	CASSAGDRSPLHF	.	TRBV10-1	TRBJ1-6	.
TGCGCCAGCAGCTTGGGCGATAAGTCGAGGGAGCAGTACTTC	CASSLGDKSREQYF	many	TRBV5-1	TRBJ2-7	.
.	CASSTGFGGREKLFFGSGTQYF	few	TRBV25-1	TRBJ2-5	.
.	CISVHKEERGCHCEQYF	.	TRBV7-5	TRBJ2-7	.
TGTGCCATCAGTGAGTCACACAAGGTCGGCTCCTACGAGTTTGGGCAGTACTTC	CAISESHKVGSYEFGQYF	.	TRBV10-3	TRBJ2-7	.
TGTGCCAGCAGTCCCACGTATTATACAGGGCGCAACTATGGCTACACCTTC	CASSPTYYTGRNYGYTF	few	TRBV6-5	TRBJ1-2	.
TGCAGTGCTAGAGATCAAGCAGGGGCCTATAATTCACCCCTCCACTTT	CSARDQAGAYNSPLHF	many	TRBV20-1	TRBJ1-6	.
TGTGCCAGCAGTTTTAGTTTGTGGGAGACCCAGTACTTC	CASSFSLWETQYF	once	TRBV6-5	TRBJ2-5	.